The entry below gives a single TCR beta chain sequence along with its context. The data are from a study of cytomegalovirus exposure and HLA in healthy donors. This cohort consisted of healthy bone marrow donors. Amplification used 60 Vbeta primers and 13 Jbeta primers. Only in-frame clones appear in the TCRdb table, and some are missing; sequencing was by immunoSEQ multiplex PCR. Of under 300,000 clones listed, around 66% are singletons. Unmatched junction bases numbered 8, after V lost 1 base and J lost 15 bases. CDR3 length: 14 residues. Germline V gene lookup returns CDR1 SGHRS and CDR2 YFSETQ. The TCR was taken from a female donor in good health and CMV-seronegative. The gene calls are TRBV5-1 and TRBJ2-1; 12 bases align to TRBD2. Sequenced input: PBMCs. The CDR3 is CASSLPLAGGPPFF. The DNA of the CDR3 is TGCGCCAGCAGCTTGCCCCTAGCGGGAGGGCCACCGTTCTTC.